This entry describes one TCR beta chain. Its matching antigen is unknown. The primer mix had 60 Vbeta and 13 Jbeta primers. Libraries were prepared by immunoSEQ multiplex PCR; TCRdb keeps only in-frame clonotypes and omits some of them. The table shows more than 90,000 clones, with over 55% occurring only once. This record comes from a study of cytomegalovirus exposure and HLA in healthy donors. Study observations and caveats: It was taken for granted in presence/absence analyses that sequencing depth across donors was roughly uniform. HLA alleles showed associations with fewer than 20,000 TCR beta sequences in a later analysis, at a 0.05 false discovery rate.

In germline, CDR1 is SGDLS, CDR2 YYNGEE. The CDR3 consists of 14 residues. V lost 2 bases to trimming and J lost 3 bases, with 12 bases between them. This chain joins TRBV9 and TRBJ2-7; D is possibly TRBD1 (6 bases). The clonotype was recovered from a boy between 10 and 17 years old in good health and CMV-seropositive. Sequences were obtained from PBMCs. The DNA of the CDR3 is TGTGCCAGCAGCGTCGACAGGAGAGGCTACGAGCAGTACTTC. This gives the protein CASSVDRRGYEQYF.